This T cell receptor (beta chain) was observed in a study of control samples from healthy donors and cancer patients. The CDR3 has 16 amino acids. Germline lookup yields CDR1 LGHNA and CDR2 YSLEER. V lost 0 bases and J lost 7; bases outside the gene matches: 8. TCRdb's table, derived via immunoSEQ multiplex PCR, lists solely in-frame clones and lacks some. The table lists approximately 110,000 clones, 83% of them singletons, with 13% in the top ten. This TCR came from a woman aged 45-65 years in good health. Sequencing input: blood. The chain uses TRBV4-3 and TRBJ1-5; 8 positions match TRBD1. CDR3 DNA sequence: TGCGCCAGCAGCCAAGAACGGACAGGGTATGACCAGCCCCAGCATTTT. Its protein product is CASSQERTGYDQPQHF.